These T cell receptor beta chains were read from a single sample in a study of CXCR3-negative and CXCR3-positive naive CD8 T cells. TCRdb reprocessed the 5' RACE reads, with one entry per CDR3 protein and no DNA. This sample's table has about 40,000 distinct CDR3 sequences. The sequenced material came from memory CD8+ T cells from blood. The source is a human donor in good health. Some clones in this sample may be carry-over from other donors' samples. The CDR3 runs from the conserved cysteine through the conserved F or W.

j_gene,v_gene,CDR3aa
TRBJ2-3,TRBV29-1,CSVERTGGGTDTQYF
TRBJ1-2,TRBV10-3,CAISEIGDGYTF
TRBJ2-7,TRBV27,CASQITYGRAGEQYF
TRBJ2-5,TRBV7-8,CASSSRGGEETQYF
TRBJ1-5,TRBV27,CASFSGPQGSNQPQHF
TRBJ1-4,TRBV7-9,CASSPRTGGQEKLFF
TRBJ1-1,TRBV2,CASIPGSMGTEAFF
TRBJ2-2,TRBV7-9,CASSLDRANGGELFF
TRBJ2-1,TRBV7-8,CASSLGGLESSYNEQFF
TRBJ1-1,TRBV12-3/TRBV12-4,CASSQIPNTEAFF
TRBJ2-1,TRBV7-9,CASSTTGTVESEQFF
TRBJ2-3,TRBV4-1,CASSQGGDTQYF
TRBJ1-1,TRBV10-2,CASRFGKGPSGTEAFF